The entry that follows covers one T cell receptor beta chain sequence. This sample was included in a study of blood T cell repertoires in COVID-19. Study summary: The samples span acute and convalescent COVID-19 from the United States, Italy and Spain.

The CDR3 sequence is 17 residues long. Original data processing: Reference gene primer amplification in the assay estimated nucleated cell counts. TCRdb's copy holds only in-frame clones and misses some; the assay was immunoSEQ multiplex PCR. V, J and clone size were drawn from that table, and D and trimming were deduced from the DNA. The table has roughly 100,000 clones, almost 90% seen once. The specimen sequenced was peripheral blood. This sequence was found in a woman in her 70s with acute or convalescent COVID-19. V and J are TRBV12-1 and TRBJ1-2; TRBD1 is taken as the D call from the table, unchecked against the DNA. TRBV12-1 is shown as a pseudogene. The CDR3 sequence: CASSSGRGTKVNYGYTF. The CDR3 nucleotides are TGTGCCAGCAGCTCTGGAAGGGGGACCAAAGTAAACTATGGCTACACCTTC.